A single T cell receptor (beta chain) is shown here with its context. Its antigen target is currently unknown. No base quality information exists; no much larger clone differs at one position. Moderately to severely active disease, a Clinical Activity Score of at least 3, a NOSPECS grade of at least 4, and a duration under 3 months were present in ophthalmopathy patients. Any patient with an uncontrolled infection, another autoimmune disease, pregnancy or lactation was excluded. Diagnoses were established on the basis of clinical symptoms, serum thyroxine and TRAb, thyroid ultrasound, and orbital computed tomography. Ficoll-Paque density gradient centrifugation was used to isolate PBMCs from under 11 ml of fresh peripheral blood. Total RNA was extracted with Trizol reagent, and quality was checked on an Agilent 2100 Bioanalyzer. This specimen belongs to a study of T cells in Graves' hyperthyroidism and ophthalmopathy (dated by TCRdb to between 2017 and 2020). Looking at the study overall: Peripheral blood samples were taken at the time of initial diagnosis, prior to any treatment. Prospective prediction of ophthalmopathy was tested in an independent validation cohort consisting of 18 hyperthyroidism patients and around 17 patients who later progressed to ophthalmopathy. The approximately 95 discovery patients were divided at random into training and test sets in a 7:3 ratio. In about six Graves' hyperthyroidism patients, the study also compared T-cell repertoires from thyroid tissue with T-cell repertoires from blood. Following sampling, methimazole starting at 30 mg daily was given to hyperthyroidism patients, and high-dose intravenous methylprednisolone was given to ophthalmopathy patients. The paper reports TCR Vbeta CDR3 sequencing of roughly 140 peripheral blood samples: under 45 ophthalmopathy, under 80 hyperthyroidism and 17 progressor patients. TCR V-J signatures able to tell the groups apart were searched for in a discovery cohort of approximately 95 patients, of whom more than 40 had Graves' ophthalmopathy and 57 had stable Graves' hyperthyroidism.

TCR beta CDR3 regions were amplified from RNA transcripts. The first round of RT-PCR for the TCR CDR3 was performed with the HTBI primer set and the Qiagen OneStep RT-PCR kit. A second multiplex PCR round built the libraries, followed by size selection and purification. Sequencing of the libraries was done on an Illumina HiSeq2000 using paired-end 100 bp reads. Concerning the study's data processing: Raw data were processed with SOAPnuke, discarding reads with adapters, uncalled bases, mean Phred below 15, or no exact constant-primer or identifier match. High-quality paired reads were merged using COPE v1.2.5, and each unique nucleotide sequence was defined as a clonotype. MiTCR v1.1 was used to align clonotypes to the IMGT TRBV, TRBD and TRBJ reference segments. Only V-J combinations with frequency above 0.0001, covering about 99% of repertoires, were analysed. The TCS score was defined as the ratio of F50 (clonal expansion) to E x V (chaos), calculated using BLOSUM62-based TCRdist between CDR3 peptides within each V-J. Welch's t-statistics and random forest reduced roughly 530 V-J features to roughly 13, which were used in a naive Bayes classifier (R e1071). Through fastp at Q25 and MiXCR, TCRdb rebuilt clones from the public reads, retaining in-frame beta chains. Rows with a matching CDR3 protein are joined into one entry that keeps the most common DNA and genes. The V and J calls were determined by TCRdb, not by the authors. In all, the sample holds 550,000 to 600,000 distinct CDR3 sequences, and 12% to 15% of those were seen once. The top ten clonotypes cover roughly 7.7% of the sample.

Results the study describes overall, beyond this receptor: Blood samples also contained most of the expanded thyroid clonotypes (frequency above 0.001), which suggests that blood repertoires may reflect thyroid immune responses. During validation, the model predicted progression to ophthalmopathy a median of approximately 7 months ahead of onset, with more than 60% sensitivity and about 75% specificity. A model built on a 13 V-J signature distinguished ophthalmopathy from stable hyperthyroidism, reaching roughly 88% sensitivity and under 84% specificity in cross-validation and 80%/75% in testing. Sample size was not statistically predetermined, and investigators were not blinded to group allocation.

The source of this sequence is a woman younger than 35 with Graves' ophthalmopathy. The sequenced material came from blood.

The DNA sequence is given as TGCAGCGCTGGGGGAGGGTCTGGAAACACCATATATTTT. It translates as CSAGGGSGNTIYF. The V gene is TRBV29-1 and the J gene is TRBJ1-3, and the D gene may be TRBD1, 5 bases matching. The CDR3 starts with the cysteine, ends with the phenylalanine, and has 13 residues. This entry keeps only the CDR3 DNA: 39 bases, framed from base 1. Deletion took 7 bases off V and 1 base off J, with a span of 11 bases between the germline ends. Per the germline V gene, SQVTM is the CDR1 and ANQGSEA is the CDR2.